This T cell receptor beta chain was captured in a study of early T cells in non-severe SARS-CoV-2 infection. On the study more broadly: Sequencing of unsorted whole blood was done on bulk RNA, leaving chains unpaired.

Study outcomes and limitations: In VDJdb matching, anti-spike CD8 responses were favored while private and CD4 specificities went missing.

The CDR3 is made up of 12 amino acids. Trimming pared 3 bases from V and 3 bases from J, leaving 6 bases between. Concerning this clonotype itself: The target antigen is unknown.

Individual cDNA molecules received unique molecular identifiers during library preparation. TCRdb ran MiXCR on the 5' RACE reads and lists one entry per CDR3 protein. This table has about 130,000 distinct CDR3 sequences, about 15% appearing once. Sequences were obtained from whole blood. The sequence came from an adult who was a healthcare worker with PCR-confirmed SARS-CoV-2 infection or an uninfected control (not recorded which). V usage is TRBV12-3 or TRBV12-4 and J usage is TRBJ2-7; D not resolved. The DNA for the CDR3 is TGTGCCAGCAGTTTCTGGGACTACGAGCAGTACTTC. It specifies CASSFWDYEQYF.